The source of this TCR beta chain is a study of identical twins. Concerning this clonotype itself: Its antigen is unknown.

Trimming removed 0 bases from V and 1 base from J, with 9 bases in between. There are 15 residues in the CDR3. Per germline, CDR1 SGDLS and CDR2 YYNGEE. A universal primer binding site was introduced by template switching. The final cDNA contained unique molecular identifiers. TCRdb re-analysed the 5' RACE reads in MiXCR, keeping a single row per CDR3 protein. The sample records 1,800,000 or so distinct CDR3 sequences, 32% being singletons. Whole-study findings and limits: The authors noted that invariant MAIT and iNKT cells could partly confound zero-insertion analyses. High-abundance cord blood beta clonotypes had fewer insertions; memory repertoires showed none. With monozygotic twins, out-of-frame TCR alpha sharing exceeded what models estimated.

This rearrangement joins TRBV9 to TRBJ2-3; D is unclear. This receptor was identified in a newborn girl in good health. Sequenced material: cord blood. CDR3 sequence: CASSVGVGRTDTQYF. The CDR3 DNA reads TGTGCCAGCAGCGTAGGAGTAGGTCGCACAGATACGCAGTATTTT.